This T cell receptor beta chain was profiled in a study of blood T cell repertoires in COVID-19. About the research overall: The samples span acute and convalescent COVID-19 from the United States, Italy and Spain. Sources were T cells, B-cell-depleted T cells, or PBMCs; the material itself was cDNA or gDNA.

V lost 6 bases to trimming and J lost 6 bases; unmatched junction nucleotides: 13. Germline V CDR1 and CDR2: WNHNN, SYGVQD (reference sequence). The CDR3 is made up of 15 amino acids. In the original workflow: Using reference gene primer amplification, nucleated cell counts were estimated. Only in-frame clones appear in the TCRdb table, and some are missing; sequencing was by immunoSEQ multiplex PCR. D and trimming were read from the DNA, whereas the V and J calls and clone size are those reported in that table. The data contain more than 250,000 clones, roughly 90% of them singletons. What was sequenced was peripheral blood. J is TRBJ2-7 and V is TRBV10-1, with 8 bases identical to TRBD1. This clonotype was obtained from a man aged 18 to 30 who had recovered from COVID-19. In DNA form, the CDR3 reads TGCGCCAGCAGCGATACTTGGACAGGGAAGGGCGAGCAGTACTTC. Amino acids: CASSDTWTGKGEQYF.